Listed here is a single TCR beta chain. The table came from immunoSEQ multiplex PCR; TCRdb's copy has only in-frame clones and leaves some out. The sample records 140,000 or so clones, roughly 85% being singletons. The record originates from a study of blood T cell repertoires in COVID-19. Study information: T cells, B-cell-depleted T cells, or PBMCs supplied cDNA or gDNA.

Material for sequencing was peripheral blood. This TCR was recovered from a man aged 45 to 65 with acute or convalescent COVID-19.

CDR3 loop: CATSDQRTSGASSYNEQFF. Written as DNA, the CDR3 is TGTGCCACCAGTGATCAACGGACTAGCGGGGCTAGCTCCTACAATGAGCAGTTCTTC. V is TRBV24-1 and J is TRBJ2-1, with 12 bases lining up with TRBD2. This CDR3 is built from 19 residues. With V trimmed by 3 bases and J by 0 bases, 8 bases remained unmatched. The germline V gene encodes CDR1 KGHDR and CDR2 SFDVKD.